The subject of this entry is one TCR beta chain. The antigen remains unidentified. The assay was immunoSEQ multiplex PCR, and TCRdb's table has in-frame clones only and misses some. The data show under 35,000 clones, with 74% seen just once and under 15% held by the top ten. The CDR3 extends over 18 amino acids. Trimming left V 0 bases short and J 7 bases short, with 22 bases between. The sample comes from a study of vaccination effects on CD4 cells after COVID-19. Scientists isolated CD4+ T cells after an approximately 9-day culture period ended. The participants, recipients of two vaccine doses, got either BNT162b2 or mRNA-1273.

The sequence was collected from a human donor who received a COVID-19 vaccine. Source: CD4+ T cells from PBMCs cultured without peptide, taken after COVID-19 vaccination. This chain links TRBV23-1 with TRBJ2-1; D is unclear. TRBV23-1 is an open reading frame, and its role is uncertain. Here the CDR3 reads CASSQSVSACCLGNEQFF. In nucleotides, the CDR3 is TGCGCCAGCAGTCAATCGGTCTCGGCCTGTTGCCTTGGGAATGAGCAGTTCTTC.